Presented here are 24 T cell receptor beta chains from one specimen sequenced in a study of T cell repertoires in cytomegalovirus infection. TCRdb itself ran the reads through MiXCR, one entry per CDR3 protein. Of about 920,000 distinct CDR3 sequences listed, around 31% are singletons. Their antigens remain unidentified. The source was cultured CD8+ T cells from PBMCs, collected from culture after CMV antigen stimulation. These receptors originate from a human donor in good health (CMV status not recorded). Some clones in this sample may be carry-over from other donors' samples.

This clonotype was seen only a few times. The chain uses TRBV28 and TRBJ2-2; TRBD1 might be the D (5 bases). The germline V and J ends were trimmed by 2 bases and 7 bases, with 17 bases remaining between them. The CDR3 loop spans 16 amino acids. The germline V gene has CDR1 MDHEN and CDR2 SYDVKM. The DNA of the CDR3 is TGTGCCAGCAGTTTAAACCCCAGGGAATGGGGCGGGGAGCTGTTTTTT. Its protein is CASSLNPREWGGELFF.

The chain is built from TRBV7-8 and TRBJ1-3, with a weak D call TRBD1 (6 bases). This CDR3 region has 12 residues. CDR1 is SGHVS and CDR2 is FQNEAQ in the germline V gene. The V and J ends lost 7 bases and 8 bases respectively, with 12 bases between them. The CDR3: CASTLPGDTIYF. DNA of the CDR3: TGTGCCAGCACCCTTCCAGGGGACACCATATATTTT. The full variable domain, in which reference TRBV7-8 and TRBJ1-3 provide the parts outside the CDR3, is GAGVSQSPRYKVAKRGQDVALRCDPISGHVSLFWYQQALGQGPEFLTYFQNEAQLDKSGLPSDRFFAERPEGSVSTLKIQRTQQEDSAVYLCASTLPGDTIYFGEGSWLTVV.

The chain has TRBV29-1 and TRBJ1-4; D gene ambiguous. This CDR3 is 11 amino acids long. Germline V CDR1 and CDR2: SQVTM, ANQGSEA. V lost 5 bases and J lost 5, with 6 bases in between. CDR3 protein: CSVLVNEKLFF. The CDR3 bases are TGCAGCGTTTTGGTGAATGAAAAACTGTTTTTT.

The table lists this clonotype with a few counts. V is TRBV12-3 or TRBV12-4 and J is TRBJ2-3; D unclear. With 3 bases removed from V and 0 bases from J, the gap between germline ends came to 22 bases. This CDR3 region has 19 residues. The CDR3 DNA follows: TGTGCCAGCAGTTTCTACGGCCGCCTAGTATTGTCTAGCACAGATACGCAGTATTTT. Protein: CASSFYGRLVLSSTDTQYF.

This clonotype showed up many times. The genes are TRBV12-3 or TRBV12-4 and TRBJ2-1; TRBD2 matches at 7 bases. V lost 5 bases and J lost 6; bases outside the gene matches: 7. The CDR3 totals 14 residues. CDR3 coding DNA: TGTGCCAGCAGTCAGTCGTGGGGGGGCAATGAGCAGTTCTTC. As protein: CASSQSWGGNEQFF.

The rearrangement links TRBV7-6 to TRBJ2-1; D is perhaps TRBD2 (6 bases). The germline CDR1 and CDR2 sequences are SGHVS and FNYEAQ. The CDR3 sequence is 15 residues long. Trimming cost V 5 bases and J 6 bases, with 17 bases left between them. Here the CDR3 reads CASSRTGTGTNEQFF. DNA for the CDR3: TGTGCCAGCAGCCGAACGGGGACTGGCACCAATGAGCAGTTCTTC.

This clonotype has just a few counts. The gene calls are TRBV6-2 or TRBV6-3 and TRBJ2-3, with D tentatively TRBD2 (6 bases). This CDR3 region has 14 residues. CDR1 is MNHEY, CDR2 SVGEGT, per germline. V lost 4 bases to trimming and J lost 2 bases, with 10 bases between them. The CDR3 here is CASSWDFVTDTQYF. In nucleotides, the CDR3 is TGTGCCAGCAGTTGGGACTTCGTCACAGATACGCAGTATTTT.

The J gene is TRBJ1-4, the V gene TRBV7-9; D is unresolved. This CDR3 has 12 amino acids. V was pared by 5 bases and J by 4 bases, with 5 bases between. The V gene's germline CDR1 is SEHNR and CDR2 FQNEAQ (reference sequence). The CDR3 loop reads CASSRLNEKLFF. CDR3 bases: TGTGCCAGCAGCCGGCTTAATGAAAAACTGTTTTTT.

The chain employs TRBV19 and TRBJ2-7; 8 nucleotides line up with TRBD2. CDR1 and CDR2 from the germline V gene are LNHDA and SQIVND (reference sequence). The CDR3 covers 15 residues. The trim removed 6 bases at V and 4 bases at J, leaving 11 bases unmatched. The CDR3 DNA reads TGTGCCAGTAGACCCTCCGCGGGGGGTTTTTACGAGCAGTACTTC. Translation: CASRPSAGGFYEQYF.

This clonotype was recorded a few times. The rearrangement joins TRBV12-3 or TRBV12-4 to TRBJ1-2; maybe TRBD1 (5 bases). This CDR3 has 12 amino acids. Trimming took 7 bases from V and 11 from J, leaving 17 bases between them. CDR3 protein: CASNPWGAGYTF. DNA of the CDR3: TGTGCCAGCAATCCATGGGGAGCAGGGTACACCTTC.

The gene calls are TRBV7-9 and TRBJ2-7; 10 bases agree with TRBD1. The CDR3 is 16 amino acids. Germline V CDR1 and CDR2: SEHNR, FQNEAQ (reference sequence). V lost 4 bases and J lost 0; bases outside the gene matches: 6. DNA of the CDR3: TGTGCCAGCAGCTGGGGGACAGGGGCGGACTCCTACGAGCAGTACTTC. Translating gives CASSWGTGADSYEQYF.

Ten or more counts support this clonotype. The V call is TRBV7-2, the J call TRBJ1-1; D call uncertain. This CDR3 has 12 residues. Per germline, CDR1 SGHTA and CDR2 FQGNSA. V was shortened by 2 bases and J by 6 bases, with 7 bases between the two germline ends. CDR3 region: CASSLMWPEAFF. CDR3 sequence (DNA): TGTGCCAGCAGCTTAATGTGGCCTGAAGCTTTCTTT.

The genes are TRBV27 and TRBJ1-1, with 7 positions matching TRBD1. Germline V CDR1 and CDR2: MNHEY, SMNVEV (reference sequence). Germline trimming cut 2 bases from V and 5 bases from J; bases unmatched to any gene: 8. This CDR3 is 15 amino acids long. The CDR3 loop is CASSLTRGPGTEAFF. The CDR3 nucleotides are TGTGCCAGCAGTTTAACTAGGGGGCCGGGGACTGAAGCTTTCTTT.

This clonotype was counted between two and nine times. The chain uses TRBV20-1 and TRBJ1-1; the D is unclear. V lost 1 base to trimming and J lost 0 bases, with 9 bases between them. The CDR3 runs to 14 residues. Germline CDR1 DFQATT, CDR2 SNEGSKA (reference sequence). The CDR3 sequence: CSARASIMNTEAFF. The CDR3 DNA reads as TGCAGTGCTAGAGCCTCGATTATGAACACTGAAGCTTTCTTT.

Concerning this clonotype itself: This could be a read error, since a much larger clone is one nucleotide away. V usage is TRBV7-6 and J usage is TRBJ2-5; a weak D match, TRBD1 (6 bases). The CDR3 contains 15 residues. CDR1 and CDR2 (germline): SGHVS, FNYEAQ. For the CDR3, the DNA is TGTGCCGGCAGCTTAGCCAGGGGAGAGTTGGGGGCCCAGTACTTC. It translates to CAGSLARGELGAQYF.

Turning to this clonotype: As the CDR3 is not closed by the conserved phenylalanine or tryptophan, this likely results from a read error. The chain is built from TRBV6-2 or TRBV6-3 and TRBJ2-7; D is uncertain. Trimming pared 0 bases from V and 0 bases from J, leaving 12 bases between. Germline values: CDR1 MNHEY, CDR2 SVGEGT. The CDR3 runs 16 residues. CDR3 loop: CASSYSRAISSYEQYA. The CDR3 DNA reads TGTGCCAGCAGTTACTCGAGAGCAATAAGCTCCTACGAGCAGTACGCC.

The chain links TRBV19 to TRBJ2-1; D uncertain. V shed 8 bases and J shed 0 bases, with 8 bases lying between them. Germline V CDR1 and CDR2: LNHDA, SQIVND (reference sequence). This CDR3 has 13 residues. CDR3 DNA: TGTGCCAGTGGAGCGTTCTCCTACAATGAGCAGTTCTTC. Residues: CASGAFSYNEQFF. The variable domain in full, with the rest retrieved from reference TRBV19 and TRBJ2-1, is DGGITQSPKYLFRKEGQNVTLSCEQNLNHDAMYWYRQDPGQGLRLIYYSQIVNDFQKGDIAEGYSVSREKKESFPLTVTSAQKNPTAFYLCASGAFSYNEQFFGPGTRLTVL.

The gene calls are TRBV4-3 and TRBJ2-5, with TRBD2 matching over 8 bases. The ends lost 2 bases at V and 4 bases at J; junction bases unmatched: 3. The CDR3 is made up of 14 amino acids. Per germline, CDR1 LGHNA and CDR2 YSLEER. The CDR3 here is CASSQSGGRETQYF. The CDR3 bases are TGCGCCAGCAGCCAAAGCGGGGGAAGAGAGACCCAGTACTTC.

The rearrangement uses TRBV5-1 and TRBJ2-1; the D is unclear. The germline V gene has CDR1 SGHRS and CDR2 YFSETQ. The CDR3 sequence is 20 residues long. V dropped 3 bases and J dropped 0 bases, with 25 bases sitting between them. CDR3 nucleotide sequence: TGCGCCAGCAGCTCCGGAAGCGACTTAAGACTGGCCAGCTCCTACAATGAGCAGTTCTTC. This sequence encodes CASSSGSDLRLASSYNEQFF.

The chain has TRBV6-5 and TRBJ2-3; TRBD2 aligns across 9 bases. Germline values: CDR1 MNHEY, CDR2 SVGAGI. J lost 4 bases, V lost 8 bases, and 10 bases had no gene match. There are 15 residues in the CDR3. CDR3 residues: CASAEGGGASDTQYF. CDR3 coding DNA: TGTGCCAGCGCTGAGGGCGGGGGGGCCTCAGATACGCAGTATTTT.

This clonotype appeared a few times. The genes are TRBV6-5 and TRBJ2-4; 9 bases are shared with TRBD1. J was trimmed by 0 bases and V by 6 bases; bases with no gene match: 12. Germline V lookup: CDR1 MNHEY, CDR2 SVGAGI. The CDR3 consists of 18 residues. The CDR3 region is CASRRPGTGTEAKNIQYF. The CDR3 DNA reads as TGTGCCAGCAGACGTCCCGGGACAGGGACGGAAGCCAAAAACATTCAGTACTTC.

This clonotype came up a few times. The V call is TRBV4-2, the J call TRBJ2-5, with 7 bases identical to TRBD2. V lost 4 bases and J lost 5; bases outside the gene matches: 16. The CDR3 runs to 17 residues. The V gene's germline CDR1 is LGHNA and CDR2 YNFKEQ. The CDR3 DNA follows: TGTGCCAGCAGCCGAAACGGCCTGGCGGGGGAGGGCGAGACCCAGTACTTC. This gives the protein CASSRNGLAGEGETQYF.

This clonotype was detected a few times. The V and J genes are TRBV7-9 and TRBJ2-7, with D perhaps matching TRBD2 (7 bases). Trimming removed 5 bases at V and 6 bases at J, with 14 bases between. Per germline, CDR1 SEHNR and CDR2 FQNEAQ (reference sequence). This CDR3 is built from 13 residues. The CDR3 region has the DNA TGTGCCAGCAGCCAAGGGGGGGCCCTCGAGCAGTACGTC. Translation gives CASSQGGALEQYV.

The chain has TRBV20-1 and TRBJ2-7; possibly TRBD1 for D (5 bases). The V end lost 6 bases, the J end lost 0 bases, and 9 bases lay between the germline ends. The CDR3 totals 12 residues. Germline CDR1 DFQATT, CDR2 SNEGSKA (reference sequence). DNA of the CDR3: TGCAGTGCCTTGGACATCTCCTACGAGCAGTACGTC. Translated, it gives CSALDISYEQYV.